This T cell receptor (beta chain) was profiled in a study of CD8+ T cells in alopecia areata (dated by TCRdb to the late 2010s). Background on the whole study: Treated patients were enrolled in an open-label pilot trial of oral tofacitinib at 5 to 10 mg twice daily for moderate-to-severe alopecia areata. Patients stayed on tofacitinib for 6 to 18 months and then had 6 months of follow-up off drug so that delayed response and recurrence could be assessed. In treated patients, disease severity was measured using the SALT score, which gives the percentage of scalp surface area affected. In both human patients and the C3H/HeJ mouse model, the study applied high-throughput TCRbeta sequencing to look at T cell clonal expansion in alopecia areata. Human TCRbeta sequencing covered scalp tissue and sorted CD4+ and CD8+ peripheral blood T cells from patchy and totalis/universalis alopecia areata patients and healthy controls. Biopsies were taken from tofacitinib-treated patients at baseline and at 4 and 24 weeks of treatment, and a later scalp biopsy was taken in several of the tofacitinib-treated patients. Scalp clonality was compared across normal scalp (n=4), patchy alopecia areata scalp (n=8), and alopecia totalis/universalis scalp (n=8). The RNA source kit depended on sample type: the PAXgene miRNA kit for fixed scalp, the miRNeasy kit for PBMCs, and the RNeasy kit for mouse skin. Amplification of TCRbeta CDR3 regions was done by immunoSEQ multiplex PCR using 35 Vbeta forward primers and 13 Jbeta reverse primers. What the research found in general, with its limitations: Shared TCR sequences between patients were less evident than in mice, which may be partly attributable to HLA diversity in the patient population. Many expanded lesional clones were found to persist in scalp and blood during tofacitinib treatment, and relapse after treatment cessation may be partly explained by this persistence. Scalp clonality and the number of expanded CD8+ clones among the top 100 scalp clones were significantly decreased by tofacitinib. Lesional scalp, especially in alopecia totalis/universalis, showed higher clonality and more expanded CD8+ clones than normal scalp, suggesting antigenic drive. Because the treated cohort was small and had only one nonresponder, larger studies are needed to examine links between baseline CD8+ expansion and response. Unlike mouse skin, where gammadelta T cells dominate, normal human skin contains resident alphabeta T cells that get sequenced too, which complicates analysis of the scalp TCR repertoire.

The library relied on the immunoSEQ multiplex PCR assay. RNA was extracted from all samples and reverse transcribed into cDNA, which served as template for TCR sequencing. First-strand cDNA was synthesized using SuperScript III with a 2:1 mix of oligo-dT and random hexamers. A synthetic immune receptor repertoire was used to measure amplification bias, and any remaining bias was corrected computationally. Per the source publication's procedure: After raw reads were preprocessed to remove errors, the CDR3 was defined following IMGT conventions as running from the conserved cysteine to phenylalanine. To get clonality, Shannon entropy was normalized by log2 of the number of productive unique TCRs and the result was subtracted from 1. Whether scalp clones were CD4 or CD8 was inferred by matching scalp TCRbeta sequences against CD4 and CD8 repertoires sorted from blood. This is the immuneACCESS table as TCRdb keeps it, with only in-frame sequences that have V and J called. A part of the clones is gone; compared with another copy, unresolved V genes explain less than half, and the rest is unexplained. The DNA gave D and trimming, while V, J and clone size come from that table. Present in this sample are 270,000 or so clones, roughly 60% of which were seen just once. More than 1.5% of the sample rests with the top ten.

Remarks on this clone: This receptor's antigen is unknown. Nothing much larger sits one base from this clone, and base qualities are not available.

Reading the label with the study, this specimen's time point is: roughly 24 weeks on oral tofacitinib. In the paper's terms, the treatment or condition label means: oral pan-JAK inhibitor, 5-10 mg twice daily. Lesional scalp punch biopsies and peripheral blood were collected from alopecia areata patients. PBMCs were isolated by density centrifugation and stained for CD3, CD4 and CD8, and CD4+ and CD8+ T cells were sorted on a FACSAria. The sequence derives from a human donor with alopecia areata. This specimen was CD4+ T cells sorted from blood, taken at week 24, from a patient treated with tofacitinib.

The CDR3 loop reads CASSPGGPQHF. The nucleotide sequence reads as follows: TGTGCCAGCAGCCCTGGGGGGCCCCAGCATTTT. The V gene is TRBV28 and the J gene is TRBJ1-5, and TRBD1 may be the D gene, going by 5 matching bases. V is cut by 6 bases and J by 9 bases, and the space between the germline ends is 9 bases. Looking up the germline V gene yields CDR1 MDHEN and CDR2 SYDVKM. Taken from cysteine to phenylalanine, the CDR3 has 11 residues. The retained sequence is limited to the CDR3, 33 bases, with the frame set at the first base.